The clone carrying this T cell receptor beta chain showed up just a few times. Its cognate antigen is unknown. This sample stems from a study of T cell repertoires in cytomegalovirus infection. Across the study: The authors used CMV epitopes that were HLA-C-restricted (recently identified) and HLA-B-restricted (well studied). CMV infection plus the matching HLA type was flagged by public TCR beta signatures.

The study's findings and limits: In two of eight donors, the top clonotype was HLA-C-restricted CMV-specific.

MiXCR, run by TCRdb on the reads, gives a single entry per CDR3 protein. This sample has under 350,000 distinct CDR3 sequences, with less than 25% found just once. Germline V CDR1 and CDR2: SGHDN, FVKESK. This CDR3 is 17 amino acids long. Trimming left V 2 bases short and J 0 bases short, with 11 bases between. The chain is built from TRBV14 and TRBJ2-6; D is unclear. The sample consisted of cultured PBMCs, taken from culture after CMV antigen stimulation. This clonotype originated in a human donor in good health (CMV status not recorded). Some clones in this sample may be carry-over from other donors' samples. CDR3 residues: CASSQYRRSSGANVLTF. The CDR3 DNA is TGTGCCAGCAGCCAATACCGGCGAAGCTCTGGGGCCAACGTCCTGACTTTC. The full variable domain, completed using reference TRBV14 and TRBJ2-6, is EAGVTQFPSHSVIEKGQTVTLRCDPISGHDNLYWYRRVMGKEIKFLLHFVKESKQDESGMPNNRFLAERTGGTYSTLKVQPAELEDSGVYFCASSQYRRSSGANVLTFGAGSRLTVL.